This is a list of T cell receptor beta chains from one sample in a study of T-cell reconstitution after alpha-beta-depleted transplantation in children. TCRdb re-called the PCR reads with MiXCR, one entry per CDR3 protein. The data show a few hundred thousand distinct CDR3 sequences, with about 8.8% seen just once and around 5.1% held by the top ten. The sequenced sample was PBMCs from the stem cell graft donor, obtained from the stem cell graft. The source is a human donor who donated a stem cell graft to a child with SCID. Both conserved end residues are part of each CDR3. Fields, in order: J gene, D gene, clone size, V gene, CDR3 protein, CDR3 DNA. The D gene is left open where the match is weak. Only some rows state a clone size, as once, few, many or a class for expanded clones.

j_gene: TRBJ2-5
d_gene: -
abundance: many
v_gene: TRBV2
CDR3aa: CASSEIGGLATQYF
CDR3nt: TGTGCCAGCAGTGAAATAGGGGGTTTAGCGACCCAGTACTTC

j_gene: TRBJ2-2
d_gene: -
abundance: many
v_gene: TRBV5-1
CDR3aa: CASSLAPGNSDTGELFF
CDR3nt: TGCGCCAGCAGCTTGGCCCCTGGGAACTCGGACACCGGGGAGCTGTTTTTT

j_gene: TRBJ2-7
d_gene: -
abundance: many
v_gene: TRBV12-3/TRBV12-4
CDR3aa: CASSLRSGFGDEQYF
CDR3nt: TGTGCCAGCAGTTTAAGGTCGGGGTTCGGGGACGAGCAGTACTTC

j_gene: TRBJ2-5
d_gene: TRBD2
abundance: -
v_gene: TRBV3-1
CDR3aa: CAGSRTSGQETQYF
CDR3nt: TGTGCCGGCAGTCGGACTAGCGGGCAAGAGACCCAGTACTTC

j_gene: TRBJ2-7
d_gene: TRBD2
abundance: -
v_gene: TRBV12-3/TRBV12-4
CDR3aa: CASSFPSGGIYEQYF
CDR3nt: TGTGCCAGCAGTTTCCCCAGCGGGGGTATTTACGAGCAGTACTTC

j_gene: TRBJ2-5
d_gene: -
abundance: many
v_gene: TRBV7-2
CDR3aa: CASSLVIGLGGETQYF
CDR3nt: TGTGCCAGCAGCTTAGTAATCGGACTAGGGGGAGAGACCCAGTACTTC

j_gene: TRBJ2-2
d_gene: -
abundance: many
v_gene: TRBV5-1
CDR3aa: CASSLGTDKGELFF
CDR3nt: TGCGCCAGCAGCTTGGGGACGGACAAGGGGGAGCTGTTTTTT

j_gene: TRBJ2-2
d_gene: -
abundance: many
v_gene: TRBV27
CDR3aa: CATSRDPNTGELFF
CDR3nt: TGTGCCACATCCCGCGACCCGAACACCGGGGAGCTGTTTTTT

j_gene: TRBJ2-1
d_gene: -
abundance: many
v_gene: TRBV29-1
CDR3aa: CSVEEGQAETYNEQFF
CDR3nt: TGCAGCGTTGAAGAAGGGCAGGCGGAAACCTACAATGAGCAGTTCTTC

j_gene: TRBJ2-6
d_gene: -
abundance: -
v_gene: TRBV7-2
CDR3aa: CASSPSSVSGANVLTF
CDR3nt: TGTGCCAGCAGCCCCTCTTCAGTCTCTGGGGCCAACGTCCTGACTTTC

j_gene: TRBJ1-1
d_gene: TRBD1
abundance: many
v_gene: TRBV4-1
CDR3aa: CASSHVPGQGTGTEAFF
CDR3nt: TGCGCCAGCAGCCACGTCCCGGGACAGGGGACGGGGACTGAAGCTTTCTTT

j_gene: TRBJ2-7
d_gene: TRBD1
abundance: few
v_gene: TRBV11-2
CDR3aa: CASSSSDRGGEQYF
CDR3nt: TGTGCCAGCAGCTCCTCCGACAGGGGTGGAGAGCAGTACTTC

j_gene: TRBJ2-2
d_gene: TRBD2
abundance: many
v_gene: TRBV12-3/TRBV12-4
CDR3aa: CASSPGGGLNTGELFF
CDR3nt: TGTGCCAGCAGCCCCGGCGGGGGGCTGAACACCGGGGAGCTGTTTTTT

j_gene: TRBJ2-7
d_gene: TRBD2
abundance: many
v_gene: TRBV6-1
CDR3aa: CASHSGGPPYEQYF
CDR3nt: TGTGCCTCTCATAGCGGGGGGCCCCCCTACGAGCAGTACTTC

j_gene: TRBJ2-2
d_gene: -
abundance: -
v_gene: TRBV19
CDR3aa: CASNAGHKNTGELFF
CDR3nt: TGTGCCAGTAATGCGGGACATAAGAACACCGGGGAGCTGTTTTTT

j_gene: TRBJ2-1
d_gene: TRBD1
abundance: many
v_gene: TRBV7-9
CDR3aa: CASSPGTGLYNEQFF
CDR3nt: TGTGCCAGCAGCCCGGGGACAGGGCTCTACAATGAGCAGTTCTTC

j_gene: TRBJ2-1
d_gene: -
abundance: many
v_gene: TRBV12-3/TRBV12-4
CDR3aa: CASSLGASEQFF
CDR3nt: TGTGCCAGCAGTTTAGGGGCTAGCGAGCAGTTCTTC

j_gene: TRBJ2-2
d_gene: -
abundance: many
v_gene: TRBV6-1
CDR3aa: CASMGGSLADFRIGELFF
CDR3nt: TGTGCCAGCATGGGGGGATCTCTCGCAGACTTTAGGATCGGGGAGCTGTTTTTT